This TCR beta chain came from a study of blood T cell repertoires in COVID-19. Study-level information: The origin of the acute and convalescent COVID-19 samples was the United States, Italy and Spain. PBMCs, B-cell-depleted T cells, or T cells were the source of the cDNA or gDNA that made up the material.

V dropped 1 base and J dropped 1; count of bases not matched to a gene: 6. CDR1 and CDR2 from the germline V gene are SGHTA and FQGNSA. The CDR3 extends over 17 amino acids. In the original analysis: Using reference gene primer amplification, nucleated cell counts were estimated. Profiled with immunoSEQ multiplex PCR; TCRdb holds only in-frame clones, not every one. Clone size and the V and J calls come from that table; the DNA yielded D and trimming. The table lists 55,000 to 80,000 clones, more than 65% of them singletons. This sequence originates from a human donor in a cohort sampled during active COVID-19. Sequencing was carried out using peripheral blood. The rearrangement links TRBV7-2 to TRBJ1-2; the match to TRBD1 covers 10 bases. CDR3 residues: CASSLVPGQGVNYGYTF. DNA of the CDR3: TGTGCCAGCAGCTTAGTCCCCGGACAGGGGGTTAACTATGGCTACACCTTC.